This is a list of T cell receptor beta chains from one sample in a study of T-cell memory formation after mild COVID-19. TCRdb passed the 5' RACE reads through MiXCR, listing each CDR3 protein once. This sample yields 400,000 or so distinct CDR3 sequences, of which roughly 20% are seen a single time; approximately 12% belongs to the top ten. Sequencing input: PBMCs or a T cell subset sorted from them (not recorded which). The receptors were sampled from an adult woman who had mild COVID-19 (a few samples of this study predate the infection). Cell type and time point are not known. Both conserved end residues are part of each CDR3. D genes are given only for firm matches. Clone sizes are given selectively: once, few, many, or a class where the clone is expanded.

clone size,D gene,J gene,V gene,CDR3 protein,CDR3 DNA
-,-,TRBJ2-1,TRBV6-2/TRBV6-3,CASSRLVVDTHNEQFF,TGTGCCAGCAGTCGTCTCGTGGTTGACACCCACAATGAGCAGTTCTTC
few,TRBD1,TRBJ1-2,TRBV6-1,CASSQGTGTGGLLDYGYTF,TGTGCCAGCAGTCAGGGCACCGGGACAGGGGGCTTATTAGACTATGGCTACACCTTC
many,-,TRBJ2-7,TRBV19,CASSLTGVLGEQYF,TGTGCCAGTAGCCTAACCGGGGTTCTCGGCGAGCAGTACTTC
-,-,TRBJ1-5,TRBV19,CASSIQGNNQPQHF,TGTGCCAGTAGTATACAGGGGAACAATCAGCCCCAGCATTTT
few,-,TRBJ1-1,TRBV15,CATSTGSQGFTEAFF,TGTGCCACCAGCACCGGGTCACAGGGATTTACTGAAGCTTTCTTT
-,-,TRBJ2-7,TRBV20-1,CSARGLVYEQYF,TGCAGTGCTAGGGGTCTAGTCTACGAGCAGTACTTC
few,-,TRBJ2-1,TRBV6-6,CAPGGGGPYNEQFF,TGTGCCCCCGGAGGAGGTGGCCCCTACAATGAGCAGTTCTTC
-,TRBD2,TRBJ2-5,TRBV9,CASSVGPSGGEETQYF,TGTGCCAGCAGCGTAGGTCCTAGCGGGGGGGAAGAGACCCAGTACTTC
-,-,TRBJ1-2,TRBV12-3/TRBV12-4,CASSFKKGLIYGYTF,TGTGCCAGCAGTTTTAAGAAGGGGTTGATCTATGGCTACACCTTC
-,-,TRBJ2-1,TRBV5-1,CASRLVLSSYNEQFF,TGCGCCAGCAGACTAGTCCTGAGCTCCTACAATGAGCAGTTCTTC
-,TRBD1,TRBJ1-1,TRBV5-1,CASSLSSGGTEAFF,TGCGCCAGCAGCTTGAGTTCAGGGGGCACTGAAGCTTTCTTT
-,-,TRBJ1-4,TRBV2,CASSEAGASNEKLFF,TGTGCCAGCAGTGAGGCAGGTGCCTCTAATGAAAAACTGTTTTTT
-,-,TRBJ1-1,TRBV5-1,CASSLEAGLGTEAFF,TGCGCCAGCAGCTTGGAAGCGGGATTAGGGACTGAAGCTTTCTTT
-,-,TRBJ1-2,TRBV12-3/TRBV12-4,CASSPGPGVNYGYTF,TGTGCCAGCAGTCCCGGCCCGGGAGTTAACTATGGCTACACCTTC
-,TRBD1,TRBJ1-2,TRBV5-1,CASSTGTGGAYGYTF,TGCGCCAGCAGCACCGGGACAGGGGGCGCGTATGGCTACACCTTC
-,-,TRBJ2-2,TRBV4-1,CASSQDSAGVVLFF,TGCGCCAGCAGCCAAGATTCCGCAGGGGTAGTGCTGTTTTTT
few,TRBD2,TRBJ2-3,TRBV25-1,CASSTSGGASGSTDTQYF,TGTGCCAGCAGTACTAGCGGGGGGGCATCGGGGTCCACAGATACGCAGTATTTT
-,-,TRBJ2-3,TRBV7-8,CASIGHVVSDTQYF,TGTGCCAGCATCGGGCACGTTGTTTCGGATACGCAGTATTTT
-,-,TRBJ1-1,TRBV20-1,CSARDLQGPLNTEAFF,TGCAGTGCTAGAGACCTACAGGGTCCGCTGAACACTGAAGCTTTCTTT
many,TRBD1,TRBJ1-1,TRBV9,CASSTDRGLSNTEAFF,TGTGCCAGCAGTACTGACAGGGGACTCTCGAACACTGAAGCTTTCTTT
few,-,TRBJ2-3,TRBV20-1,CSARDPRRGHTDTQYF,TGCAGTGCTAGAGACCCCCGGCGCGGCCACACAGATACGCAGTATTTT
-,-,TRBJ1-2,TRBV28,CASTLGTDYYGYTF,TGTGCCAGCACCTTGGGGACGGATTACTATGGCTACACCTTC
-,-,TRBJ2-3,TRBV6-6,CASSSFGIGTDTQYF,TGTGCCAGCAGTAGTTTCGGGATTGGCACAGATACGCAGTATTTT
-,TRBD2,TRBJ2-1,TRBV20-1,CSAPPGLADNEQFF,TGCAGTGCCCCCCCGGGACTAGCGGACAATGAGCAGTTCTTC
few,-,TRBJ2-7,TRBV10-3,CAISAMEQRKYF,TGTGCCATCAGTGCGATGGAACAGCGGAAGTACTTC
few,-,TRBJ2-1,TRBV15,CATSRTIYRDNSYNEQFF,TGTGCCACCAGCAGAACAATTTACCGGGACAACTCGTACAATGAGCAGTTCTTC
-,-,TRBJ2-7,TRBV4-3,CASSNQGSEQYF,TGCGCCAGCAGCAACCAGGGAAGCGAGCAGTACTTC
-,-,TRBJ2-7,TRBV9,CASSPGGAGTFAYEQYF,TGTGCCAGCAGCCCAGGGGGGGCAGGGACGTTCGCCTACGAGCAGTACTTC
-,TRBD1,TRBJ1-2,TRBV12-3/TRBV12-4,CASTLDRGDGYTF,TGTGCCAGCACCCTTGACAGGGGAGATGGCTACACCTTC
few,TRBD1,TRBJ2-1,TRBV5-1,CASSSAGGRSNEQFF,TGCGCCAGCAGCTCAGCAGGGGGCCGATCCAATGAGCAGTTCTTC
few,TRBD1,TRBJ2-7,TRBV5-1,CASSGGQGIDEQYF,TGCGCCAGCAGCGGGGGACAGGGTATCGACGAGCAGTACTTC
-,TRBD1,TRBJ2-2,TRBV29-1,CSAREQGSTGELFF,TGCAGCGCTCGGGAACAGGGGAGCACCGGGGAGCTGTTTTTT
-,-,TRBJ1-2,TRBV5-1,CASSLGRGGGYTF,TGCGCCAGCAGCTTGGGGAGGGGCGGCGGCTACACCTTC
-,TRBD1,TRBJ2-5,TRBV18,CASSPRTQGAGETQYF,TGTGCCAGCTCACCTCGTACACAGGGGGCCGGGGAGACCCAGTACTTC
few,-,TRBJ1-3,TRBV12-3/TRBV12-4,CASRRGGTGNTIYF,TGTGCCAGCAGACGCGGAGGTACAGGGAACACCATATATTTT
few,-,TRBJ2-2,TRBV5-5,CASTRGDRTTGELFF,TGTGCCAGCACCCGTGGAGACAGGACCACCGGGGAGCTGTTTTTT
-,-,TRBJ2-6,TRBV5-1,CASSSMKGSGANVLTF,TGCGCCAGCAGCTCGATGAAAGGCTCTGGGGCCAACGTCCTGACTTTC
few,TRBD2,TRBJ2-3,TRBV9,CASGLSGRALFGADTQYF,TGTGCCAGCGGCCTTAGCGGGAGGGCCTTGTTTGGGGCAGATACGCAGTATTTT
-,TRBD1,TRBJ2-2,TRBV20-1,CSATRTGGYVGELFF,TGCAGTGCTACACGGACAGGGGGATATGTCGGGGAGCTGTTTTTT
few,-,TRBJ2-7,TRBV5-1,CASSLGAGTHEQYF,TGCGCCAGCAGCTTGGGTGCAGGGACCCACGAGCAGTACTTC
few,-,TRBJ2-3,TRBV29-1,CSVDSQGSDTQYF,TGCAGCGTTGATTCCCAGGGCTCAGATACGCAGTATTTT
-,TRBD2,TRBJ2-7,TRBV5-5,CASSLVAGVSYEQYF,TGTGCCAGCAGCTTGGTTGCGGGAGTTTCCTACGAGCAGTACTTC
few,-,TRBJ2-1,TRBV7-7,CASSPVGVPSGEQFF,TGTGCCAGCAGCCCAGTTGGGGTCCCGTCGGGTGAGCAGTTCTTC
-,TRBD1,TRBJ2-6,TRBV5-5,CASSPTGVGANVLTF,TGTGCCAGCAGTCCTACAGGGGTCGGGGCCAACGTCCTGACTTTC
few,TRBD1,TRBJ2-5,TRBV6-5,CASGPGTVGTQYF,TGTGCCAGCGGACCTGGGACAGTCGGGACCCAGTACTTC
-,TRBD2,TRBJ2-1,TRBV7-3,CASGREGPLGEQFF,TGTGCCAGCGGGAGGGAGGGCCCGCTCGGTGAGCAGTTCTTC
few,-,TRBJ1-3,TRBV7-9,CASSAEEGLVSGNTIYF,TGTGCCAGCAGCGCTGAGGAGGGACTGGTCTCTGGAAACACCATATATTTT
-,-,TRBJ2-7,TRBV5-1,CASSLAVGIYEQYF,TGCGCCAGCAGCTTGGCCGTGGGGATTTACGAGCAGTACTTC
-,-,TRBJ2-3,TRBV12-3/TRBV12-4,CASSLAGGESTDTQYF,TGTGCCAGCAGTTTAGCGGGGGGAGAGAGCACAGATACGCAGTATTTT
-,TRBD2,TRBJ2-5,TRBV12-3/TRBV12-4,CASSFGAGLEETQYF,TGTGCCAGCAGTTTCGGGGCGGGACTAGAAGAGACCCAGTACTTC
few,TRBD2,TRBJ2-5,TRBV5-1,CASRLSAGTQETQYF,TGCGCCAGCAGACTGTCAGCGGGGACCCAAGAGACCCAGTACTTC